The rows below give T cell receptor beta chains drawn from one sample of a study of blood T cell repertoires in COVID-19. Clones were read by immunoSEQ multiplex PCR, and TCRdb kept only the in-frame ones, dropping some. The sample shows around 60,000 clones, 84% of them seen only once. Source material: peripheral blood. The receptors were sampled from a man between 60 and 75 years old with COVID-19, enrolled during active disease. The CDR3 runs from the conserved cysteine through the conserved F or W.

v_call: TRBV19
j_call: TRBJ1-1
cdr3_aa: CASSWTGGKTEAFF

v_call: TRBV9
j_call: TRBJ2-1
cdr3_aa: CASNSGGPTGYNEQFF

v_call: TRBV9
j_call: TRBJ2-3
cdr3_aa: CASSVAEMGFSGRLTDTQYF

v_call: TRBV28
j_call: TRBJ1-1
cdr3_aa: CASSHMEQGNTEAFF

v_call: TRBV9
j_call: TRBJ1-4
cdr3_aa: CASSANNEKLFF

v_call: TRBV6-5
j_call: TRBJ2-1
cdr3_aa: CASSRSSGNYNEQFF

v_call: TRBV9
j_call: TRBJ1-1
cdr3_aa: CASRQGSGNTEAFF

v_call: TRBV20-1
j_call: TRBJ2-7
cdr3_aa: CSASPTGYEQYF

v_call: TRBV10-3
j_call: TRBJ1-2
cdr3_aa: CATAGGGGISYGYTF

v_call: TRBV15
j_call: TRBJ2-3
cdr3_aa: CATSRAELAPRDTQYF